These T cell receptor beta chains were read from a single sample in a study of T cell responses to AZD1222 COVID-19 vaccine. Profiled with immunoSEQ multiplex PCR; TCRdb holds only in-frame clones, not every one. The repertoire consists of more than 95,000 clones, with about 90% occurring once and the leading ten covering around 7.5%. The specimen was peripheral blood, collected on day 0 of AZD1222 vaccination. The receptors here all came from an adult in good health. The CDR3 runs from the conserved cysteine through the conserved F or W. Each record gives: V gene, J gene, clone size, D gene, CDR3 protein, CDR3 DNA. A D gene is named only where the DNA matches it firmly. Size is omitted from some rows. Given values are once, few, many or a class for expanded clones.

TRBV11-2,TRBJ2-5,once,.,CASSSPTGSETQYF,TGTGCCAGCAGCTCACCCACAGGCTCAGAGACCCAGTACTTC
TRBV13,TRBJ1-1,.,.,CASSSLSGASTEAFF,TGTGCCAGCAGCTCATTGTCGGGGGCCAGCACTGAAGCTTTCTTT
TRBV27,TRBJ2-6,.,.,CATRTGAGRSGANVLTF,TGTGCCACCAGAACCGGGGCTGGACGCTCTGGGGCCAACGTCCTGACTTTC
TRBV11-3,TRBJ2-1,.,.,CASSLGWAGYNEQFF,TGTGCCAGCAGCTTAGGTTGGGCAGGTTACAATGAGCAGTTCTTC
TRBV6-5,TRBJ2-1,.,.,CASSYIGLTYNEQFF,TGTGCCAGCAGTTATATAGGACTGACCTACAATGAGCAGTTCTTC
TRBV28,TRBJ2-1,.,TRBD2,CASSPGLVGSYEQFF,TGTGCCAGCAGTCCGGGACTAGTGGGAAGCTATGAGCAGTTCTTC
TRBV7-2,TRBJ2-6,.,TRBD1,CASSLPQGSSPSGANVLTF,TGTGCCAGCAGCTTGCCACAGGGGTCCTCTCCTTCTGGGGCCAACGTCCTGACTTTC
TRBV3-1/TRBV3-2,TRBJ2-7,.,.,CASSPWTLEEQYF,TGTGCCAGCAGCCCATGGACACTTGAGGAGCAGTACTTC
TRBV5-4,TRBJ1-2,.,.,CASSFGGFEGYTF,TGTGCCAGCAGCTTCGGCGGGTTCGAGGGCTACACCTTC
TRBV28,TRBJ1-2,few,.,CASNIWQGISGYGYTF,TGTGCCAGCAACATCTGGCAGGGCATCAGCGGCTATGGCTACACCTTC
TRBV10-3,TRBJ2-5,.,TRBD1,CAISEQGGSDLAETQYF,TGTGCCATCAGCGAACAGGGGGGCTCGGACCTAGCCGAGACCCAGTACTTC
TRBV7-9,TRBJ1-1,.,.,CASSPRRAHTEAFF,TGTGCCAGCAGCCCCAGGAGAGCCCATACTGAAGCTTTCTTT
TRBV19,TRBJ2-1,.,.,CASSITGVPEQFF,TGTGCCAGTAGTATAACCGGGGTCCCTGAGCAGTTCTTC
TRBV6-4,TRBJ2-1,few,TRBD2,CASSDSLAGGNEQFF,TGTGCCAGCAGTGACTCACTAGCGGGGGGCAATGAGCAGTTCTTC
TRBV9,TRBJ1-2,once,.,CASSVEQGKSGYTF,TGTGCCAGCAGCGTAGAACAGGGAAAATCTGGCTACACCTTC
TRBV5-6,TRBJ2-1,.,TRBD1,CASSRGPGTGVPNEQFF,TGTGCCAGCAGCAGGGGCCCCGGGACAGGGGTGCCCAATGAGCAGTTCTTC
TRBV28,TRBJ1-2,.,.,CASGLYGYTF,TGTGCCAGCGGGCTCTATGGCTACACCTTC